The present TCR beta chain was sequenced within a study of shared clonotypes between healthy human individuals. Study results and caveats: Some clonotypes were shared by all four sorted-subset donors, while others were not shared. The non-shared ones had lower generation probabilities than the shared ones. Shared across a few donors were around 5% of the naive CD4 clonotypes.

From germline, CDR1 is SGHNT and CDR2 YYREEE (reference sequence). The CDR3 runs 14 residues. The ends were cut back, 0 bases at V and 6 bases at J, with 9 bases in the middle. Adults of Caucasian background living in Nashville, Tennessee made up all donors. DNA at about 0.2 ug, 30,000 or so T cell genomes, went into sorted-subset replicate PCRs. Libraries were prepared by immunoSEQ multiplex PCR; TCRdb keeps only in-frame clonotypes and omits some of them. The table has about 2 million clones, over 85% seen once. Comment on this clone: As yet, its antigen is unknown.

The sequenced sample was naive CD4+ T cells sorted from blood. Subset described: CD45RA+ positively selected. The chain is built from TRBV5-4 and TRBJ2-2; D unresolved. The sequence came from a man in his late teens or twenties in good health. CDR3 bases: TGTGCCAGCAGCTTGGGGAGCCCCGCCGGGGAGCTGTTTTTT. Protein sequence: CASSLGSPAGELFF.